This passage covers 3 T cell receptor beta chains from one sample sequenced in a study of vaccination and CD4 T cells after COVID-19. Regarding time point: late sampling 161 to 241 days after vaccination in a few convalescent patients. Treatment reported: roughly ten-day PBMC culture with coronavirus spike peptide pools or control peptides (ViraFEST assay). Which antigens these TCRs recognize remains unknown. The Oncomine TCR Beta short-read assay sequenced DNA from cultured CD4+ T cells. TCRdb redid the calling of the PCR reads with MiXCR, one entry per CDR3 protein. The profile covers roughly 18,000 distinct CDR3 sequences, with approximately 40% appearing a single time and under 20% taken by the ten largest. This specimen consisted of CD4+ T cells from blood, cultured in vitro, obtained about 7 months after SARS-CoV-2 vaccination. The receptors originated from a human donor who had recovered from COVID-19.

J is TRBJ1-1 and V is TRBV28, with a possible D match to TRBD1 (5 bases). CDR3 length: 12 residues. V was pared by 10 bases and J by 1 base, with 10 bases between. Germline-derived CDR1 and CDR2 are MDHEN and SYDVKM. In DNA form, the CDR3 reads TGTGCCACCGGGGGTTGGAACACTGAAGCTTTCTTT. The encoded protein is CATGGWNTEAFF.

The chain carries TRBV27 and TRBJ2-2; D is uncertain. The CDR3 has 16 amino acids. V was cut by 1 base and J by 7 bases, with 16 bases left in between. Germline CDR1 MNHEY, CDR2 SMNVEV (reference sequence). CDR3 loop: CASSLLVISSGGELFF. The DNA of the CDR3 is TGTGCCAGCAGTTTATTGGTGATTAGCTCCGGCGGGGAGCTGTTTTTT.

This clonotype was seen once. This chain connects TRBV20-1 to TRBJ2-7, with TRBD2 as a possible D gene (5 bases). V shed 3 bases and J shed 2 bases, with 14 bases lying between them. Germline lookup yields CDR1 DFQATT and CDR2 SNEGSKA (reference sequence). This CDR3 is 14 amino acids long. In nucleotides, the CDR3 is TGCAGTGCTAGGTTACGGGGTAAGACCTACGAGCAGTACTTC. This translates into CSARLRGKTYEQYF.